What follows are 17 T cell receptor beta chains derived from one specimen sequenced in a study of neurological immune-mediated disorders. TCRdb recomputed calls from the 5' RACE reads with MiXCR, one row per CDR3 protein. The sample records approximately 100,000 distinct CDR3 sequences, 3% to 4% being singletons. Sequencing was performed on PBMCs. The receptors shown here come from a woman younger than 30 with multiple sclerosis.

At least ten counts were recorded for this clonotype. V and J are TRBV6-1 and TRBJ2-3; 9 bases agree with TRBD2. J gave up 2 bases and V 2 bases, and 11 bases lay outside the gene matches. CDR3 size: 18 residues. Germline V gives CDR1 MNHNS, CDR2 SASEGT. Here the CDR3 reads CASSEFPAGGSVTDTQYF. The CDR3 region has the DNA TGTGCCAGCAGTGAATTTCCAGCGGGAGGCTCGGTCACAGATACGCAGTATTTT.

This clonotype was seen a handful of times. The chain couples TRBV6-1 to TRBJ2-3; either TRBD1 or TRBD2 may fit D (5 bases each). CDR3 length: 12 amino acids. Germline V gives CDR1 MNHNS, CDR2 SASEGT. The V end was cut by 4 bases, the J end by 7 bases, with 9 bases between. CDR3 in DNA: TGTGCCAGCAGTGGAGGGGTCAATACGCAGTATTTT. This gives the protein CASSGGVNTQYF.

The sample holds many counts of this clonotype. This sequence joins TRBV20-1 and TRBJ2-1; 8 positions match TRBD2. Germline CDR1 DFQATT, CDR2 SNEGSKA (reference sequence). V gave up 1 base and J gave up 6 bases; unmatched junction bases: 8. The CDR3 runs to 15 residues. This CDR3 reads CSARVQTSGSNEQFF. The CDR3 nucleotides are TGCAGTGCTAGAGTTCAAACTAGCGGTTCCAATGAGCAGTTCTTC.

This clonotype was detected ten times or more. The chain joins TRBV28 to TRBJ2-7; 10 nucleotides align to TRBD1. The CDR3 is made up of 14 amino acids. Per the germline V gene, CDR1 is MDHEN and CDR2 is SYDVKM. The trim removed 8 bases at V and 5 bases at J, leaving 9 bases unmatched. Written as DNA, the CDR3 is TGTGCCAGCGGACAGGGACAGGGGAGGCACGAGCAGTACTTC. Amino acids: CASGQGQGRHEQYF.

At least ten counts were recorded for this clonotype. The chain has TRBV7-2 and TRBJ1-3; D unresolved. The V gene lost 2 bases and the J gene lost 3 bases, with 17 bases spanning the gap. The CDR3 sequence is 17 residues long. Germline V gene data show CDR1 as SGHTA and CDR2 as FQGNSA. The chain's CDR3 is CASSLWGRGTFGNTIYF. In nucleotides, the CDR3 is TGTGCCAGCAGCTTATGGGGTAGAGGAACGTTTGGAAACACCATATATTTT.

This clonotype was seen repeatedly, ten times or more. This sequence joins TRBV20-1 and TRBJ2-7; TRBD1 aligns across 7 bases. Germline CDR1 is DFQATT and CDR2 is SNEGSKA (reference sequence). CDR3 size: 14 residues. J was trimmed by 4 bases and V by 1 base; bases with no gene match: 7. DNA for the CDR3: TGCAGTGCTAGAGGCGGCGAGGGGGCGTACGAGCAGTACTTC. Translated, it gives CSARGGEGAYEQYF.

The chain carries TRBV6-2 or TRBV6-3 and TRBJ2-5, with TRBD2 matching 8 bases. Germline loops: CDR1 MNHEY, CDR2 SVGEGT. This CDR3 contains 16 residues. V dropped 6 bases and J dropped 0; count of bases not matched to a gene: 9. CDR3 region: CASSSHGTRNQETQYF. The CDR3 coding sequence is TGTGCCAGCAGCTCGCACGGGACTAGAAACCAAGAGACCCAGTACTTC.

The sample holds many counts of this clonotype. This chain uses TRBV4-2 with TRBJ2-5; D gene uncertain. This CDR3 has 15 residues. Germline loops: CDR1 LGHNA, CDR2 YNFKEQ. The V end lost 1 base, the J end lost 5 bases, and 14 bases lay between the germline ends. CDR3 region: CASSQGSRTEETQYF. The CDR3 nucleotides are TGTGCCAGCAGCCAAGGATCGCGGACGGAGGAGACCCAGTACTTC.

This clonotype was counted ten times or more. The rearrangement joins TRBV15 to TRBJ2-5; 7 bases fit TRBD2. CDR1 LNHNV and CDR2 YYDKDF come from the germline V gene (reference sequence). With V trimmed by 0 bases and J by 1 base, 17 bases remained unmatched. CDR3 length: 20 residues. CDR3 sequence reads: CATSRDGEDVGEGRQETQYF. The CDR3 nucleotides are TGTGCCACCAGCAGAGATGGGGAAGATGTAGGGGAGGGCCGCCAAGAGACCCAGTACTTC.

This clonotype was picked up many times. The V call is TRBV5-1, the J call TRBJ2-1; D not resolved. CDR1 and CDR2 (germline): SGHRS, YFSETQ. This CDR3 spans 12 amino acids. Between the trimmed V and J ends, which lost 1 base and 8 bases, there was a span of 7 bases. The CDR3 loop reads CASSLNVDEQFF. CDR3 nucleotide sequence: TGCGCCAGCAGCTTGAATGTCGATGAGCAGTTCTTC.

Many counts were recorded for this clonotype. The gene calls are TRBV5-8 and TRBJ2-1; TRBD2 matches 14 bases. Germline CDR1 reads SGHTS; CDR2 reads YDEGEE. The CDR3 covers 17 residues. Losses at the gene ends were 4 bases for V and 10 bases for J; bases not matched to a gene: 13. CDR3 in DNA: TGTGCCAGCAGCCGCCAAAAGACTAGCGGGGGGGCCTCGGAGCAGTTCTTC. It is translated as CASSRQKTSGGASEQFF.

This clonotype was found many times. CDR3 amino acids: CASSQRGPHEAFF. The CDR3 DNA reads as TGTGCCAGCAGCCAGAGGGGACCGCATGAAGCTTTCTTT. The genes are TRBV3-1 and TRBJ1-1; perhaps TRBD1 as D (5 bases). Germline loops: CDR1 LGHDT, CDR2 YNNKEL (reference sequence). The CDR3 has 13 residues. V lost 3 bases and J 7 bases, leaving 12 bases between the germline ends.

At least ten counts were recorded for this clonotype. The rearrangement uses TRBV6-5 and TRBJ1-6, with TRBD1 matching 8 bases. This CDR3 has 15 residues. The trim removed 5 bases at V and 9 bases at J, leaving 9 bases unmatched. The germline V gene encodes CDR1 MNHEY and CDR2 SVGAGI. In nucleotides, the CDR3 is TGTGCCAGCAGTGACAGGGGAAGGATGGGTTCACCCCTCCACTTT. Translation gives CASSDRGRMGSPLHF.

V usage is TRBV20-1 and J usage is TRBJ2-2, with D perhaps TRBD1 (6 bases). The V end lost 3 bases, the J end lost 6 bases, and 17 bases lay between the germline ends. This CDR3 is built from 15 residues. The V gene's germline CDR1 is DFQATT and CDR2 SNEGSKA (reference sequence). The CDR3 protein is CSASDLTRGSGELFF. In DNA, the CDR3 is TGCAGTGCTAGCGATCTAACCAGGGGTTCCGGGGAGCTGTTTTTT.

This clonotype occurred many times. This chain uses TRBV5-1 with TRBJ1-2; TRBD1 might be the D (6 bases). The CDR3 is 17 amino acids. V was pared by 4 bases and J by 7 bases, with 26 bases between. Germline-derived CDR1 and CDR2 are SGHRS and YFSETQ. The CDR3 protein is CASSPGTGNVLRLGYTF. CDR3 coding DNA: TGCGCCAGCAGCCCAGGAACAGGGAACGTCCTGCGTCTTGGCTACACCTTC.

This clonotype was seen repeatedly, ten times or more. The V call is TRBV30, the J call TRBJ2-3; D gene unclear. This CDR3 spans 14 amino acids. Trimming pared 3 bases from V and 10 bases from J, leaving 20 bases between. Germline V gene sequence: CDR1 GTSNPN, CDR2 SVGIG (reference sequence). CDR3 in DNA: TGTGCCTGGAGCGAAAGAGTGGCCGTTTTCGCGCAGTATTTT. Residues: CAWSERVAVFAQYF.

Ten or more counts support this clonotype. The rearrangement joins TRBV21-1 to TRBJ1-5. TRBV21-1 is flagged as a pseudogene. This CDR3 region has 13 residues. CDR3 bases: TGTGCCAGCCGTCGGGGTGGCAATCAGCCCCAGCATTTT. It is translated as CASRRGGNQPQHF.